The 32 T cell receptor beta chains in this list originate from one sample, sequenced in a study of cytomegalovirus exposure and HLA in healthy donors. Both 60 Vbeta primers and 13 Jbeta primers went into the PCR. Some clones are missing from TCRdb's copy, which holds only in-frame ones; the method was immunoSEQ multiplex PCR. The data hold approximately 160,000 clones, with roughly 79% observed a single time. Sequencing was done on a sample of PBMCs. The receptors originated from a male donor in good health and CMV-seronegative.

This chain connects TRBV4-2 to TRBJ1-5, with 10 bases identical to TRBD1. The V and J ends lost 4 bases and 3 bases, in that order; junction bases with no gene match: 3. CDR1 and CDR2 (germline): LGHNA, YNFKEQ. This CDR3 is 15 amino acids long. CDR3 coding DNA: TGTGCCAGCAGCCCCGGGACAGGGGCCAATCAGCCCCAGCATTTT. Residues: CASSPGTGANQPQHF.

This clone came up a few times. The chain carries TRBV11-3 and TRBJ1-1; D is perhaps TRBD1 (6 bases). The V end lost 3 bases, the J end lost 3 bases, and 17 bases lay between the germline ends. The CDR3 consists of 16 residues. The germline V gene encodes CDR1 SGHNT and CDR2 YENEEA. The CDR3 sequence is CASSFGAGGFHTEAFF. Written as DNA, the CDR3 is TGTGCCAGCAGCTTTGGTGCTGGGGGCTTTCACACTGAAGCTTTCTTT.

The chain is built from TRBV7-9 and TRBJ2-3; TRBD2 is a possible D gene (5 bases). The CDR3 runs to 16 residues. The V and J ends lost 6 bases and 2 bases respectively, with 18 bases between them. The germline CDR1 and CDR2 sequences are SEHNR and FQNEAQ (reference sequence). CDR3 loop: CASSPLLGAPTDTQYF. CDR3 coding DNA: TGTGCCAGCAGTCCTCTTTTGGGAGCCCCCACAGATACGCAGTATTTT.

The rearrangement links TRBV5-5 to TRBJ2-2, with D tentatively TRBD1 (6 bases). The CDR3 covers 15 residues. CDR1 is SGHKS, CDR2 YYEKEE, per germline (reference sequence). Trimming stripped 1 base from V and 5 bases from J, with 12 bases between. CDR3 region: CASSLRTALTGELFF. The CDR3 coding sequence is TGTGCCAGCAGCTTGCGGACAGCTTTAACCGGGGAGCTGTTTTTT.

The rearrangement uses TRBV25-1 and TRBJ1-4; tentatively, D is TRBD1 (6 bases). V lost 0 bases to trimming and J lost 5 bases, with 7 bases between them. There are 14 residues in the CDR3. Germline V CDR1 and CDR2: MGHDK, SYGVNS. CDR3 in amino acids: CASSEYRGNEKLFF. The CDR3 bases are TGTGCCAGCAGTGAATACAGGGGAAATGAAAAACTGTTTTTT.

This clone has a handful of counts. The gene calls are TRBV2 and TRBJ2-3; D possibly corresponds to TRBD2 (6 bases). This CDR3 region has 16 residues. Trimming left V 4 bases short and J 3 bases short, with 17 bases between. The germline CDR1 and CDR2 sequences are SNHLY and FYNNEI. The CDR3 DNA reads TGTGCCAGCAGTGTTGGGAGGCTCCCCCCTACAGATACGCAGTATTTT. Its translation is CASSVGRLPPTDTQYF. The full variable domain, in which reference TRBV2 and TRBJ2-3 provide the parts outside the CDR3, is EPEVTQTPSHQVTQMGQEVILRCVPISNHLYFYWYRQILGQKVEFLVSFYNNEISEKSEIFDDQFSVERPDGSNFTLKIRSTKLEDSAMYFCASSVGRLPPTDTQYFGPGTRLTVL.

The rearrangement links TRBV10-3 to TRBJ1-4; 11 nucleotides agree with TRBD1. CDR1 and CDR2 from the germline V gene are ENHRY and SYGVKD. The ends lost 11 bases at V and 5 bases at J; junction bases unmatched: 7. The CDR3 runs to 14 residues. This CDR3 is CAARGDRGNEKLFF. The CDR3 DNA sequence: TGTGCCGCGAGGGGGGACAGGGGGAATGAAAAACTGTTTTTT.

This clone was seen a handful of times. The rearrangement uses TRBV7-2 and TRBJ2-7; 7 bases are a match to TRBD1. Per the germline V gene, CDR1 is SGHTA and CDR2 is FQGNSA. The CDR3 loop spans 12 amino acids. With 5 bases clipped from V and 5 bases from J, the junction kept 3 bases outside the gene matches. The CDR3 region has the DNA TGTGCCAGCAGCCTACAGGGGAACGAGCAGTACTTC. It is translated as CASSLQGNEQYF.

The CDR3 protein is CASSETGNEKLFF. In DNA, the CDR3 is TGTGCCAGCAGTGAGACGGGAAATGAAAAACTGTTTTTT. The rearrangement uses TRBV5-4 and TRBJ1-4; D not resolved. This CDR3 region has 13 residues. Trimming pared 5 bases from V and 5 bases from J, leaving 10 bases between. Germline CDR1 is SGHNT and CDR2 is YYREEE (reference sequence).

The chain employs TRBV7-3 and TRBJ2-3; D gene ambiguous. This CDR3 has 13 amino acids. V was shortened by 2 bases and J by 4 bases, with 7 bases between the two germline ends. Germline assignment: CDR1 SGHTA and CDR2 FQGTGA. The CDR3 sequence: CASSLLRSDTQYF. In DNA form, the CDR3 reads TGTGCCAGCAGCTTATTGAGATCAGATACGCAGTATTTT.

The rearrangement links TRBV4-3 to TRBJ1-6; D not resolved. Trimming removed 0 bases at V and 0 bases at J, with 9 bases between. The CDR3 runs to 17 residues. Germline V gives CDR1 LGHNA, CDR2 YSLEER. For the CDR3, the DNA is TGCGCCAGCAGCCAAGATCCCCTCAGCTCCTATAATTCACCCCTCCACTTT. Amino acid sequence: CASSQDPLSSYNSPLHF.

The chain couples TRBV11-2 to TRBJ2-5; TRBD2 agrees at 12 bases. V was pared by 5 bases and J by 4 bases, with 8 bases of the junction left unmatched. The CDR3 runs 16 residues. Germline V gene sequence: CDR1 SGHAT, CDR2 FQNNGV. DNA of the CDR3: TGTGCCAGCAGCGCAAGATGGACTAGCGGGGTAGAGACCCAGTACTTC. Translating gives CASSARWTSGVETQYF.

This clone has a handful of counts. The V and J genes are TRBV18 and TRBJ1-6; 10 nucleotides match TRBD1. The CDR3 runs to 16 residues. Germline V gene sequence: CDR1 KGHSH, CDR2 LQKENI. J gave up 9 bases and V 4 bases, and 9 bases lay outside the gene matches. The CDR3 region is CASSHTGTGEGSPLHF. As DNA, the CDR3 is TGTGCCAGCTCACACACCGGGACAGGGGAGGGTTCACCCCTCCACTTT.

The chain has TRBV6-1 and TRBJ1-5; 7 bases align to TRBD1. The J segment lost 9 bases and the V segment lost 3 bases, leaving 11 bases of the junction unmatched. Germline V gene lookup returns CDR1 MNHNS and CDR2 SASEGT. The length of the CDR3 is 15 residues. The CDR3 region is CASSDRTGDSRPQHF. The CDR3 DNA reads as TGTGCCAGCAGTGACCGGACAGGCGATAGTCGGCCCCAGCATTTT.

This chain joins TRBV6-1 and TRBJ2-6; a weak D match, TRBD1 (6 bases). The germline CDR1 and CDR2 sequences are MNHNS and SASEGT. This CDR3 has 16 residues. The germline V and J ends were trimmed by 2 bases and 2 bases, with 10 bases remaining between them. The CDR3 protein is CASSERQGTGANVLTF. CDR3 DNA sequence: TGTGCCAGCAGTGAAAGGCAGGGGACTGGGGCCAACGTCCTGACTTTC.

This clone turned up a few times. The rearrangement uses TRBV7-3 and TRBJ1-2, with D tentatively TRBD1 (6 bases). CDR1 SGHTA and CDR2 FQGTGA come from the germline V gene. This CDR3 has 13 residues. V was shortened by 2 bases and J by 10 bases, with 14 bases between the two germline ends. CDR3 sequence (DNA): TGTGCCAGCAGCTTAGCTCAGGGGTCTGACTACACCTTC. Protein: CASSLAQGSDYTF.

The chain carries TRBV7-9 and TRBJ2-7; 7 bases agree with TRBD2. Germline CDR1 reads SEHNR; CDR2 reads FQNEAQ (reference sequence). This CDR3 has 16 amino acids. V was clipped by 6 bases and J by 1 base; unmatched bases: 12. As DNA, the CDR3 is TGTGCCAGCAGTCCCGCGAGCCTAGCGGAATCCTACGAGCAGTACTTC. It encodes CASSPASLAESYEQYF.

This clone was observed a handful of times. V usage is TRBV18 and J usage is TRBJ2-7, with 8 bases matching TRBD1. The CDR3 is made up of 15 amino acids. V was clipped by 3 bases and J by 4 bases; unmatched bases: 8. Germline V lookup: CDR1 KGHSH, CDR2 LQKENI. In DNA, the CDR3 is TGTGCCAGCTCACCGGGGGCAGGGGGCAAGTACGAGCAGTACTTC. This gives the protein CASSPGAGGKYEQYF.

This clone showed up just a few times. This chain connects TRBV29-1 to TRBJ1-1, with a possible D match to TRBD1 (5 bases). Trimming pared 7 bases from V and 2 bases from J, leaving 23 bases between. The CDR3 consists of 16 residues. Looked up from germline, CDR1 is SQVTM and CDR2 is ANQGSEA. CDR3 amino acids: CSAEGTYGGDNTEAFF. The CDR3 bases are TGCAGCGCCGAGGGGACCTACGGGGGGGATAACACTGAAGCTTTCTTT.

CDR3 residues: CASSLNPTVGYTF. In nucleotides, the CDR3 is TGTGCCAGCAGCTTGAACCCTACGGTTGGCTACACCTTC. This chain uses TRBV5-6 with TRBJ1-2; D uncertain. V was clipped by 1 base and J by 7 bases, with 11 bases between them. Germline CDR1 and CDR2: SGHDT and YYEEEE. The CDR3 has 13 residues.

The genes are TRBV14 and TRBJ1-2; the D is unclear. Germline V gene data show CDR1 as SGHDN and CDR2 as FVKESK. The CDR3 spans 16 residues. V was cut by 0 bases and J by 0 bases, with 11 bases left in between. CDR3 DNA: TGTGCCAGCAGCCAAGATCTGATGAGCGCTAACTATGGCTACACCTTC. The encoded protein is CASSQDLMSANYGYTF.

This clone was found a few times. This chain links TRBV4-3 with TRBJ1-1, with D perhaps TRBD1 (5 bases). The V end was cut by 3 bases, the J end by 1 base, with 12 bases between. Germline loops: CDR1 LGHNA, CDR2 YSLEER. The CDR3 is 15 amino acids. The CDR3 DNA sequence: TGCGCCAGCAGCCAGGGCCTGACAGAGAACACTGAAGCTTTCTTT. Its protein is CASSQGLTENTEAFF.

The CDR3 here is CASSAQGPTDTQYF. Written as DNA, the CDR3 is TGTGCCAGCAGTGCCCAGGGTCCCACAGATACGCAGTATTTT. The genes are TRBV6-4 and TRBJ2-3; possibly TRBD1 for D (5 bases). Germline-derived CDR1 and CDR2 are MRHNA and SNTAGT. CDR3 length: 14 residues. Trimming cost V 4 bases and J 2 bases, with 10 bases left between them.

Concerning this clone itself: The same CDR3 also results from other DNA sequences found in this sample. The chain links TRBV18 to TRBJ2-7; D might be TRBD2 (6 bases). Trimming pared 3 bases from V and 2 bases from J, leaving 8 bases between. This CDR3 is 13 amino acids long. Germline lookup yields CDR1 KGHSH and CDR2 LQKENI. The CDR3: CASSPSGAYEQYF. The CDR3 DNA is TGTGCCAGCTCACCTTCGGGAGCCTACGAGCAGTACTTC.

V is TRBV13 and J is TRBJ2-7; a possible D gene is TRBD1 (5 bases). The CDR3 contains 12 residues. Germline CDR1 reads PRHDT; CDR2 reads FYEKMQ (reference sequence). Between the trimmed V and J ends, which lost 1 base and 6 bases, there was a span of 7 bases. Written as DNA, the CDR3 is TGTGCCAGCAGCTTAGTAGGGGTCGAGCAGTACTTC. Translated, it gives CASSLVGVEQYF.

The chain joins TRBV6-6 to TRBJ1-1; TRBD1 matches 10 bases. V lost 2 bases, J lost 1 base, and 4 bases stayed unmatched. Germline loops: CDR1 MNHNY, CDR2 SVGAGI (reference sequence). The CDR3 is 16 amino acids. CDR3 amino acids: CASSYPGTGENTEAFF. The CDR3 DNA reads TGTGCCAGCAGTTACCCCGGGACAGGGGAGAACACTGAAGCTTTCTTT.

V gene TRBV7-9 combines with J gene TRBJ2-3; 9 bases agree with TRBD2. Trimming cost V 7 bases and J 3 bases; bases outside gene matches: 5. Germline V gene data show CDR1 as SEHNR and CDR2 as FQNEAQ (reference sequence). This CDR3 contains 14 residues. The CDR3 is CASMAGGPTDTQYF. The CDR3 nucleotides are TGTGCCAGCATGGCGGGGGGGCCGACAGATACGCAGTATTTT.

This clone appeared once. The rearrangement uses TRBV29-1 and TRBJ2-7; 7 bases fit TRBD2. The V and J ends lost 5 bases and 0 bases, in that order; junction bases with no gene match: 4. This CDR3 has 13 amino acids. CDR1 and CDR2 from the germline V gene are SQVTM and ANQGSEA. CDR3 nucleotide sequence: TGCAGCGTTATGGGGACTAACTCCTACGAGCAGTACTTC. Translation: CSVMGTNSYEQYF.

The V call is TRBV19, the J call TRBJ2-2, with 8 bases identical to TRBD1. The ends lost 6 bases at V and 1 base at J; junction bases unmatched: 10. The CDR3 is 17 residues long. Germline V gene sequence: CDR1 LNHDA, CDR2 SQIVND (reference sequence). The CDR3 protein is CASRTDRGPQNTGELFF. CDR3 DNA sequence: TGTGCCAGTAGAACCGACAGGGGCCCCCAGAACACCGGGGAGCTGTTTTTT.

This clone was detected a few times. The chain couples TRBV5-4 to TRBJ1-1; D is undetermined. V lost 9 bases and J 1 base, leaving 10 bases between the germline ends. This CDR3 region has 12 residues. CDR1 and CDR2 (germline): SGHNT, YYREEE (reference sequence). This CDR3 reads CATREGNTEAFF. The CDR3 DNA sequence: TGTGCCACCCGGGAGGGGAACACTGAAGCTTTCTTT.

The V and J genes are TRBV6-5 and TRBJ2-7; 7 nucleotides agree with TRBD1. Germline CDR1 MNHEY, CDR2 SVGAGI. J gave up 6 bases and V 2 bases, and 10 bases lay outside the gene matches. CDR3 size: 15 residues. The DNA for the CDR3 is TGTGCCAGCAGTTACCTGACAGGGACAAGTGGCGAGCAGTACTTC. Translation gives CASSYLTGTSGEQYF.

The J gene is TRBJ2-1, the V gene TRBV19, with a tentative D call TRBD2 (6 bases). Germline CDR1 and CDR2: LNHDA and SQIVND (reference sequence). CDR3 length: 17 residues. Trimming removed 2 bases from V and 5 bases from J, with 19 bases in between. CDR3 region: CASSINGVRGGHNEQFF. CDR3 DNA: TGTGCCAGTAGTATAAATGGGGTTAGGGGAGGCCACAATGAGCAGTTCTTC. The full variable domain, rest sourced from reference TRBV19 and TRBJ2-1, is DGGITQSPKYLFRKEGQNVTLSCEQNLNHDAMYWYRQDPGQGLRLIYYSQIVNDFQKGDIAEGYSVSREKKESFPLTVTSAQKNPTAFYLCASSINGVRGGHNEQFFGPGTRLTVL.